This T cell receptor beta chain was observed in a study of technical replicates of blood from several donors. Germline CDR1 reads SGHNT; CDR2 reads YYREEE (reference sequence). V shed 4 bases and J 3 bases; nucleotides not matched to a gene: 8. The CDR3 extends over 15 amino acids. The repertoire was sequenced with immunoSEQ multiplex PCR; TCRdb's copy has only in-frame clones and lacks some. Among 80,000 to 100,000 clones listed, roughly 96% were seen once. This clone was counted a few times. The receptor's source is a human donor in good health. The sequenced sample consisted of T cells isolated from PBMCs. The rearrangement uses TRBV5-4 and TRBJ1-1; 8 bases map to TRBD1. CDR3 DNA: TGTGCCAGCAGCCTTGCCCACAGGGGGTACACTGAAGCTTTCTTT. It specifies CASSLAHRGYTEAFF.